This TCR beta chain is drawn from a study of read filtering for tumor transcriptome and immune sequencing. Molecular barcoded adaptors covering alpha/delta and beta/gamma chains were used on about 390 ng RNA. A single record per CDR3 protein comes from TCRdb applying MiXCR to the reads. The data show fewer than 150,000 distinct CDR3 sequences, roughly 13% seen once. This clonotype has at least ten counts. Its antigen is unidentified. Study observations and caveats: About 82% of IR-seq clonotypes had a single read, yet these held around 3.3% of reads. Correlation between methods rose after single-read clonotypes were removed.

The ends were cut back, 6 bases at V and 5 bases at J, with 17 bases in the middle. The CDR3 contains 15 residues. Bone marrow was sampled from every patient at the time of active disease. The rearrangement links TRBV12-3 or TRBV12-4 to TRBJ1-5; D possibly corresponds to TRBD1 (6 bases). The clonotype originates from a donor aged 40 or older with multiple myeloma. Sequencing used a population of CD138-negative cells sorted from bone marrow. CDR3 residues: CASSSTGLGYQPQHF. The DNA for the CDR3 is TGTGCCAGCAGCTCCACAGGGTTGGGATATCAGCCCCAGCATTTT.